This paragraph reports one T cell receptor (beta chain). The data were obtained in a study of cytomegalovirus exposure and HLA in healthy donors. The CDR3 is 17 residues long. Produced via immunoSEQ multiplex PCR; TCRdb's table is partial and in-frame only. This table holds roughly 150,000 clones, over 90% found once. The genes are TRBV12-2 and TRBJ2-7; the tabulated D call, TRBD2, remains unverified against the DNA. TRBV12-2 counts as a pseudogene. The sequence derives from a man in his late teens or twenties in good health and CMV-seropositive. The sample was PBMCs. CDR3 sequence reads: CASRLWGSGDHLYEQYF. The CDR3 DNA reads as TGTGCAAGTCGCTTATGGGGTAGCGGAGATCACCTCTACGAGCAGTACTTC.